This T cell receptor (beta chain) emerged from a study of regulatory T cells in long-lasting Graves disease. General study points: Persistent patients had a count of shared public clonotypes (approximately 3,000) that exceeded that of new patients (about 870). Relative to newly diagnosed Graves' patients, persistent ones had lower TCR diversity.

A note on this clonotype: Antigen specificity is unknown.

Germline V CDR1 and CDR2: DFQATT, SNEGSKA (reference sequence). J lost 7 bases, V lost 0 bases, and 8 bases had no gene match. The CDR3 is 14 residues long. Time point: newly diagnosed GD, antithyroid drugs for less than 3 months. Scientists built the TCR library using RNA that was extracted from PBMCs. Building the TCR beta libraries relied on iRepertoire HTBI primers, and CDR3 regions underwent Arm-PCR. Using its own MiXCR run on the multiplex PCR reads, TCRdb lists one record per CDR3 protein. The sample has 350,000 to 400,000 distinct CDR3 sequences; around 16% are singletons. This sample also belongs to another study, concerning T cells in Graves' hyperthyroidism and ophthalmopathy. This second report adds: Lactation, pregnancy, other autoimmune disease or uncontrolled infection excluded patients.

The receptor was isolated from a woman aged 18-29 years with Graves disease. This chain uses TRBV20-1 with TRBJ1-1; 7 bases line up with TRBD1. Here the sequenced sample was peripheral blood mononuclear cells (PBMCs), taken at new diagnosis, from a patient treated with antithyroid drugs. The DNA of the CDR3 is TGCAGTGCTAGAGATGTGGAGGGGGCGGGTGAAGCTTTCTTT. Its protein product is CSARDVEGAGEAFF.